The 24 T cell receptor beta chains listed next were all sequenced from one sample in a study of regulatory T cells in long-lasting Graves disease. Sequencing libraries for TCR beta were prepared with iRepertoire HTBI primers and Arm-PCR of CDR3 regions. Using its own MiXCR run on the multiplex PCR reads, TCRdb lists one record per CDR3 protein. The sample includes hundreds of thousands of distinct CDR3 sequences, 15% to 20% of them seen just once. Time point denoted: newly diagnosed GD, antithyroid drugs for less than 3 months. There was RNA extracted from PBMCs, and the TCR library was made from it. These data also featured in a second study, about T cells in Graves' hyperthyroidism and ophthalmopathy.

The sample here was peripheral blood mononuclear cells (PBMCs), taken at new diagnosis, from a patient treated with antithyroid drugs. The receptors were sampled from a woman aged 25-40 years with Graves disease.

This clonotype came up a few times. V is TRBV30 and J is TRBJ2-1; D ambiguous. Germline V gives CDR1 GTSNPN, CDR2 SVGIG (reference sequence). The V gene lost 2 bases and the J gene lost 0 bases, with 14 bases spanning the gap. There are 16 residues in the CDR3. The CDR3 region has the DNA TGTGCCTGGAGTCTCCCGCTTACGGCCTCCTACAATGAGCAGTTCTTC. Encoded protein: CAWSLPLTASYNEQFF.

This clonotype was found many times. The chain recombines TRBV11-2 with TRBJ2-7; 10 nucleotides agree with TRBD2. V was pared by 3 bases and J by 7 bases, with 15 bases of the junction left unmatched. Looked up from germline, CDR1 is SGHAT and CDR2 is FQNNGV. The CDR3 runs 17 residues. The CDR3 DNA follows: TGTGCCAGCAGCTTTTCGGTAGCGGGAGGTGGAAAGATAGAGCAGTACTTC. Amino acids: CASSFSVAGGGKIEQYF.

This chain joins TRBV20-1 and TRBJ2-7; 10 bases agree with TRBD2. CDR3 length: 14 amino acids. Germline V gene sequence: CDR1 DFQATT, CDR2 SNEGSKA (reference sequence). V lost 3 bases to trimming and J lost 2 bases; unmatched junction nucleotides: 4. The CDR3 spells CSASSGRAPYEQYF. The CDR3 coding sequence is TGCAGTGCTAGCAGCGGGAGGGCCCCCTACGAGCAGTACTTC.

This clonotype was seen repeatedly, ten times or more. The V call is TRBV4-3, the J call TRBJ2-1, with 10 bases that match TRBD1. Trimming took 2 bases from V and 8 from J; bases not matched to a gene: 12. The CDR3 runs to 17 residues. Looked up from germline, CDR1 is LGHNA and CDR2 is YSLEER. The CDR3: CASSQSPPGQGIYEQFF. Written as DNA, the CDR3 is TGCGCCAGCAGCCAATCGCCTCCGGGACAGGGGATTTATGAGCAGTTCTTC.

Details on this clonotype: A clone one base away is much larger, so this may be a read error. The CDR3 DNA follows: TGCAGTGCTAGAGATTGGGGGGCGGGAGATCAAAACATTCAGTACTTC. Translated, it gives CSARDWGAGDQNIQYF. This chain links TRBV20-1 with TRBJ2-4; TRBD2 might be the D (7 bases). This CDR3 contains 16 residues. Trimming took off 0 bases at V and 5 bases at J, with 17 bases between the two ends. Per the germline V gene, CDR1 is DFQATT and CDR2 is SNEGSKA (reference sequence).

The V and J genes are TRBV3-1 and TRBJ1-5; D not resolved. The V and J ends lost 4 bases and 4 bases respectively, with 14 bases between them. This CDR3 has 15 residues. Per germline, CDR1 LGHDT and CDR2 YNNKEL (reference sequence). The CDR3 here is CASSPQGRPNQPQHF. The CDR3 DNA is TGTGCCAGCAGCCCTCAAGGGCGGCCTAATCAGCCCCAGCATTTT.

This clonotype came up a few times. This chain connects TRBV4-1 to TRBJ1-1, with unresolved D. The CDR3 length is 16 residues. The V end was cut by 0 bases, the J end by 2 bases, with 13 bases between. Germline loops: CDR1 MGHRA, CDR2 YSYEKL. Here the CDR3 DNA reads TGCGCCAGCAGCCAAGATGCGGCACACCCTAACACTGAAGCTTTCTTT. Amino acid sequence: CASSQDAAHPNTEAFF.

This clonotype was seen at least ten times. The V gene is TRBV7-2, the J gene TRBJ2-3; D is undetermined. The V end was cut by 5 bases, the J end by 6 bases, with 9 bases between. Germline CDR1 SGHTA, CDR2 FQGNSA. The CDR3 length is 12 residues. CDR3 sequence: CASSPPGDTQYF. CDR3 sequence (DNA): TGTGCCAGCAGCCCCCCAGGCGATACGCAGTATTTT.

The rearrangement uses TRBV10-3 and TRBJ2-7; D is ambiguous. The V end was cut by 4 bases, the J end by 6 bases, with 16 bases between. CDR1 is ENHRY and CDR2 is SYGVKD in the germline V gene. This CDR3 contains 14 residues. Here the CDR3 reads CAISATLTSPEQYF. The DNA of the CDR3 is TGTGCCATCAGTGCGACACTTACCTCTCCCGAGCAGTACTTC.

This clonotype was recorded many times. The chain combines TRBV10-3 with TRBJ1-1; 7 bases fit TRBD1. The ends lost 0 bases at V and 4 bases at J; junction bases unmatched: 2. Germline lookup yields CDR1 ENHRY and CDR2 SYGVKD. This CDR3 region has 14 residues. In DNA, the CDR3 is TGTGCCATCAGTGAGTCTTACAGGGGCACTGAAGCTTTCTTT. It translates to CAISESYRGTEAFF.

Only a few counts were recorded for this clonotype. Here the CDR3 DNA reads TGCGCCAGCAGCTTGACGAGTAGTATTAATGAGCAGTTCTTC. This encodes CASSLTSSINEQFF. The V gene is TRBV5-1, the J gene TRBJ2-1; D gene uncertain. V lost 1 base and J lost 7, with 12 bases in between. In germline, CDR1 is SGHRS, CDR2 YFSETQ. The CDR3 length is 14 residues.

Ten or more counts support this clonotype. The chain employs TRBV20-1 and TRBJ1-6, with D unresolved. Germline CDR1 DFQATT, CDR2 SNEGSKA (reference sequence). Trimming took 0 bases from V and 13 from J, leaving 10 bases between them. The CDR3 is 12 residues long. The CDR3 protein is CSARDYEAPLHF. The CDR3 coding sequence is TGCAGTGCTAGAGATTATGAGGCCCCCCTCCACTTT.

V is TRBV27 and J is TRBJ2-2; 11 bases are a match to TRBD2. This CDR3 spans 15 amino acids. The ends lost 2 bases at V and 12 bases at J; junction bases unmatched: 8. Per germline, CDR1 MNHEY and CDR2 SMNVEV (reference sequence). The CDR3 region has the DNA TGTGCCAGCAGTTTACCCGGGACTAGCGGTCAAAAGCTGTTTTTT. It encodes CASSLPGTSGQKLFF.

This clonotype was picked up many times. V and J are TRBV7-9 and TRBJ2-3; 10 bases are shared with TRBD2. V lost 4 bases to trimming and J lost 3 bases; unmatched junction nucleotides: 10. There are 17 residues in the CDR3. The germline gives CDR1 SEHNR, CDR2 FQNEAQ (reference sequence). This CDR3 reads CASSWVAGGGGTDTQYF. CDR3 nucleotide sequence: TGTGCCAGCAGCTGGGTAGCGGGAGGAGGAGGGACAGATACGCAGTATTTT. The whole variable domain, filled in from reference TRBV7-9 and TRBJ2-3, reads DTGVSQNPRHKITKRGQNVTFRCDPISEHNRLYWYRQTLGQGPEFLTYFQNEAQLEKSRLLSDRFSAERPKGSFSTLEIQRTEQGDSAMYLCASSWVAGGGGTDTQYFGPGTRLTVL.

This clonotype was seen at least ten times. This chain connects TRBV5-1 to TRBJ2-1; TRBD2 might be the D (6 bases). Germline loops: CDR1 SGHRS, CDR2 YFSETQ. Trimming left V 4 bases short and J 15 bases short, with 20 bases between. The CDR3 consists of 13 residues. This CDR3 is CASSPEEGTPLFF. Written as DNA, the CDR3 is TGCGCCAGCAGCCCGGAAGAAGGGACTCCGCTGTTCTTC.

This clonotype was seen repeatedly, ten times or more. The DNA of the CDR3 is TGTGCCAGCAGCTTATTCGTGACTAGCGGGGGCAAAAACATTCAGTACTTC. Translated, it gives CASSLFVTSGGKNIQYF. The chain uses TRBV7-2 and TRBJ2-4; 12 nucleotides match TRBD2. This CDR3 comprises 17 residues. In germline, CDR1 is SGHTA, CDR2 FQGNSA. The junction had 5 bases not matched to a gene; V was cut back by 2 bases and J by 3 bases.

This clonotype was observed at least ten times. The CDR3 spells CASSLIQYTDTQYF. CDR3 in DNA: TGTGCCAGCAGCTTAATACAGTACACAGATACGCAGTATTTT. This chain connects TRBV13 to TRBJ2-3; D is unclear. The CDR3 length is 14 residues. V was trimmed by 2 bases and J by 2 bases, leaving 8 bases between them. The germline V gene has CDR1 PRHDT and CDR2 FYEKMQ (reference sequence).

The CDR3 sequence is CASTSADYEQYF. As DNA, the CDR3 is TGTGCCAGCACCTCGGCAGACTACGAGCAGTACTTC. The chain combines TRBV6-1 with TRBJ2-7; D is unclear. The V and J ends lost 7 bases and 3 bases respectively, with 10 bases between them. The CDR3 runs 12 residues. CDR1 is MNHNS and CDR2 is SASEGT in the germline V gene.

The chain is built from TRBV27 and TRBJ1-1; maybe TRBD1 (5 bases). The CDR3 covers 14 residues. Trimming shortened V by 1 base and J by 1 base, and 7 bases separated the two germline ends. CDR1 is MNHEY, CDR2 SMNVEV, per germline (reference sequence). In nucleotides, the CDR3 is TGTGCCAGCAGTTTATTTCAGGGGAACACTGAAGCTTTCTTT. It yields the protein CASSLFQGNTEAFF.

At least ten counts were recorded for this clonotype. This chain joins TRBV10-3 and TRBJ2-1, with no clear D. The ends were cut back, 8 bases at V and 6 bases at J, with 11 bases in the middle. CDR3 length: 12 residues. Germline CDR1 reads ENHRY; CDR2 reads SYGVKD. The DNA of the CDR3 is TGTGCCATCGCCCAGGACCTCAATGAGCAGTTCTTC. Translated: CAIAQDLNEQFF.

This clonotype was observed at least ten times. CDR3 loop: CASSLGNFAGQPQHF. The DNA of the CDR3 is TGTGCCAGCAGTTTAGGGAATTTCGCGGGGCAGCCCCAGCATTTT. V usage is TRBV27 and J usage is TRBJ1-5; D uncertain. The CDR3 spans 15 residues. Germline V gene lookup returns CDR1 MNHEY and CDR2 SMNVEV (reference sequence). V lost 2 bases and J lost 7, with 15 bases in between.

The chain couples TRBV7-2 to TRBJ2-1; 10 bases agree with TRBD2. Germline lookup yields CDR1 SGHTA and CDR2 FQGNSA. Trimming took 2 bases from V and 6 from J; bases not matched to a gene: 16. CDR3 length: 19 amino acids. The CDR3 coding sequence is TGTGCCAGCAGCTTATATCCTAGCGGGAGTAAGGACAAAGGCAATGAGCAGTTCTTC. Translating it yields CASSLYPSGSKDKGNEQFF.

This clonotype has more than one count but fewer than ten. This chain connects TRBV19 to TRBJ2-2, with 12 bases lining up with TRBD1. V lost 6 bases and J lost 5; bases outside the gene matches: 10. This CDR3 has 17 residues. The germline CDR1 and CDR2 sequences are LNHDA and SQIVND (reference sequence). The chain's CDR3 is CASRGDRGRLATGELFF. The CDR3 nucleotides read TGTGCCAGTAGGGGGGACAGGGGGCGACTCGCGACCGGGGAGCTGTTTTTT. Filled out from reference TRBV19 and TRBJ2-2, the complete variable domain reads DGGITQSPKYLFRKEGQNVTLSCEQNLNHDAMYWYRQDPGQGLRLIYYSQIVNDFQKGDIAEGYSVSREKKESFPLTVTSAQKNPTAFYLCASRGDRGRLATGELFFGEGSRLTVL.

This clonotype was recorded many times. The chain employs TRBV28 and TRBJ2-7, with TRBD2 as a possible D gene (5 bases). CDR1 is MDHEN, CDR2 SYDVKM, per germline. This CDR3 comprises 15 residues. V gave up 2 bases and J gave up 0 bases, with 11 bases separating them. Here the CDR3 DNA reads TGTGCCAGCAGTTTACCCCCGGGGAGCTCCTACGAGCAGTACTTC. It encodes CASSLPPGSSYEQYF.